The following is a T cell receptor (beta chain) sequence with its context. These data come from a study of cytomegalovirus exposure and HLA in healthy donors. 13 Jbeta primers and 60 Vbeta primers were used for the PCR. Sequenced by immunoSEQ multiplex PCR; TCRdb stores in-frame clones only, minus some. The data show under 200,000 clones, with around 84% seen just once and 1.5% to 2% held by the top ten. Trimming left V 0 bases short and J 2 bases short, with 11 bases between. This CDR3 has 16 amino acids. CDR1 is ENHRY, CDR2 SYGVKD, per germline. The sequencing input was PBMCs. The chain carries TRBV10-3 and TRBJ1-3; D remains ambiguous. The clonotype was recovered from a woman aged 18-30 years in good health and CMV-seronegative. For the CDR3, the DNA is TGTGCCATCAGTGAGTCGGGTGAGGTCCCTGGAAACACCATATATTTT. Translated: CAISESGEVPGNTIYF.